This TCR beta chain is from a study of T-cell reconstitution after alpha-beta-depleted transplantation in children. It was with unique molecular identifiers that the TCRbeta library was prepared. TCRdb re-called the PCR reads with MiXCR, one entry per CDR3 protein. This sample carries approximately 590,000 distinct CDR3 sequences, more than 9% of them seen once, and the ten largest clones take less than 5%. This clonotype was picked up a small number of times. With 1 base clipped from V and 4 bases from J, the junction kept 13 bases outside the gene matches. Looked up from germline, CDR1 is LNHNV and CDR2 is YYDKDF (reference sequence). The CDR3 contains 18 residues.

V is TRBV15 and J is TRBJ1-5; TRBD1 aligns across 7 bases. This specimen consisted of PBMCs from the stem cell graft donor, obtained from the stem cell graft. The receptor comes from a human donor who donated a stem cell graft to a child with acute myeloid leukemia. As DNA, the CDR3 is TGTGCCACCAGCAGAGTCAACCCCGGGACAGCGTGGAATCAGCCCCAGCATTTT. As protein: CATSRVNPGTAWNQPQHF.